This passage covers 24 T cell receptor beta chains from one sample sequenced in a study of CD8+ T cells in alopecia areata. This sample's treatment: oral pan-JAK inhibitor, 5-10 mg twice daily. RNA was isolated and reverse transcribed to cDNA, the sequencing template. Measured with immunoSEQ multiplex PCR; TCRdb has only the in-frame clones, and not every one. The sample holds fewer than 250,000 clones, more than 55% seen once. This specimen was CD4+ T cells sorted from blood, taken at week 4, from a patient treated with tofacitinib. Every receptor here comes from a human donor with alopecia areata.

CDR3 DNA: TGTGCCAGCTCCACCCGGACTAGCGGGTCTTACAATGAGCAGTTCTTC. This gives the protein CASSTRTSGSYNEQFF. The V and J genes are TRBV18 and TRBJ2-1; 11 bases are a match to TRBD2. The germline gives CDR1 KGHSH, CDR2 LQKENI. This CDR3 is 16 amino acids long. J was trimmed by 4 bases and V by 6 bases; bases with no gene match: 8.

The DNA of the CDR3 is TGCAGCGCCGGACTTCTTACCGGGGAGCTGTTTTTT. This translates into CSAGLLTGELFF. This sequence joins TRBV29-1 and TRBJ2-2; D perhaps matches TRBD2 (5 bases). Trimming removed 7 bases at V and 5 bases at J, with 11 bases between. Germline lookup yields CDR1 SQVTM and CDR2 ANQGSEA. This CDR3 has 12 residues.

This clone was counted only a few times. The rearrangement links TRBV29-1 to TRBJ2-6; 10 bases match TRBD1. V lost 7 bases, J lost 0 bases, and 12 bases stayed unmatched. CDR1 and CDR2 (germline): SQVTM, ANQGSEA. CDR3 length: 18 amino acids. The CDR3 DNA reads TGCAGCGCCGAAGAAGGGACAGGGGCCCCCTCTGGGGCCAACGTCCTGACTTTC. The encoded protein is CSAEEGTGAPSGANVLTF.

The V call is TRBV30, the J call TRBJ2-1; D could derive from TRBD1 or TRBD2 (7 bases each). Germline V lookup: CDR1 GTSNPN, CDR2 SVGIG (reference sequence). This CDR3 has 13 amino acids. V was pared by 4 bases and J by 8 bases, with 15 bases between. The CDR3 here is CAWTVGGGDEQFF. In DNA, the CDR3 is TGTGCCTGGACGGTGGGAGGGGGCGATGAGCAGTTCTTC.

The V and J genes are TRBV5-4 and TRBJ2-7; 12 nucleotides agree with TRBD2. The CDR3 spans 17 residues. V lost 0 bases, J lost 6 bases, and 10 bases stayed unmatched. Germline V lookup: CDR1 SGHNT, CDR2 YYREEE (reference sequence). CDR3 nucleotides: TGTGCCAGCAGCTTGGGACTAGCGGGAGTGAACGTCGCCGAGCAGTACTTC. The encoded protein is CASSLGLAGVNVAEQYF.

The chain uses TRBV6-1 and TRBJ2-3, with TRBD2 identical over 7 bases. The CDR3 has 16 residues. Per the germline V gene, CDR1 is MNHNS and CDR2 is SASEGT. V dropped 4 bases and J dropped 7; count of bases not matched to a gene: 14. CDR3 bases: TGTGCCAGCAGTGGTGGGAGGGCCGCCTCCAGGTATACGCAGTATTTT. The encoded protein is CASSGGRAASRYTQYF.

The rearrangement uses TRBV7-2 and TRBJ2-5; maybe TRBD2 (6 bases). Looked up from germline, CDR1 is SGHTA and CDR2 is FQGNSA. The CDR3 extends over 14 amino acids. With 3 bases removed from V and 6 bases from J, the gap between germline ends came to 14 bases. DNA of the CDR3: TGTGCCAGCAGCTTGGGACTGGAGGCAAAGACCCAGTACTTC. This codes for CASSLGLEAKTQYF.

This clone occurred a few times. The chain combines TRBV30 with TRBJ1-2; 7 bases line up with TRBD1. The CDR3 is 13 amino acids. J was trimmed by 4 bases and V by 2 bases; bases with no gene match: 4. From germline, CDR1 is GTSNPN and CDR2 SVGIG (reference sequence). The CDR3 loop is CAWSQGVGYGYTF. In DNA, the CDR3 is TGTGCCTGGAGTCAGGGGGTCGGCTATGGCTACACCTTC. Variable domain in full (rest from reference TRBV30 and TRBJ1-2): SQTIHQWPATLVQPVGSPLSLECTVEGTSNPNLYWYRQAAGRGLQLLFYSVGIGQISSEVPQNLSASRPQDRQFILSSKKLLLSDSGFYLCAWSQGVGYGYTFGSGTRLTVV.

A single count supports this clone. This chain uses TRBV10-3 with TRBJ1-1; D is unresolved. CDR1 and CDR2 from the germline V gene are ENHRY and SYGVKD. CDR3 length equals 14 residues. The germline V and J ends were trimmed by 8 bases and 1 base, with 14 bases remaining between them. The chain's CDR3 is CAIPWAEANTEAFF. Written as DNA, the CDR3 is TGTGCCATCCCCTGGGCAGAGGCGAACACTGAAGCTTTCTTT.

This clone was seen once. The chain carries TRBV19 and TRBJ1-5, with D possibly TRBD1 on 6 matching bases. The V and J ends lost 6 bases and 1 base respectively, with 16 bases between them. CDR1 and CDR2 (germline): LNHDA, SQIVND (reference sequence). CDR3 size: 16 residues. CDR3 amino acids: CASRIQGTWSNQPQHF. The DNA of the CDR3 is TGTGCCAGTAGAATCCAGGGGACTTGGAGCAATCAGCCCCAGCATTTT.

The J gene is TRBJ2-1, the V gene TRBV30; D not certain. CDR1 and CDR2 (germline): GTSNPN, SVGIG (reference sequence). The length of the CDR3 is 10 residues. The V end was cut by 1 base, the J end by 6 bases, with 1 base between. The CDR3 is CAWSGNEQFF. DNA for the CDR3: TGTGCCTGGAGTGGCAATGAGCAGTTCTTC. Full variable domain (missing parts from reference TRBV30 and TRBJ2-1): SQTIHQWPATLVQPVGSPLSLECTVEGTSNPNLYWYRQAAGRGLQLLFYSVGIGQISSEVPQNLSASRPQDRQFILSSKKLLLSDSGFYLCAWSGNEQFFGPGTRLTVL.

This chain uses TRBV7-3 with TRBJ2-3; 9 bases are a match to TRBD2. The CDR3 extends over 16 amino acids. The J segment lost 5 bases and the V segment lost 5 bases, leaving 11 bases of the junction unmatched. The V gene's germline CDR1 is SGHTA and CDR2 FQGTGA. This CDR3 reads CASSPPPSGAQDTQYF. The CDR3 nucleotides read TGTGCCAGCAGCCCTCCTCCTAGCGGGGCCCAAGATACGCAGTATTTT.

This clone was observed a handful of times. The V call is TRBV25-1, the J call TRBJ1-2; 8 bases match TRBD1. V trimming: 9 bases; J trimming: 4 bases; junction bases outside the gene matches: 7. Germline CDR1 MGHDK, CDR2 SYGVNS. The CDR3 is 13 residues long. The CDR3, as DNA: TGTGCCAGTCAGGGGGCGCGTGTCTATGGCTACACCTTC. The encoded protein is CASQGARVYGYTF.

This clone was seen a handful of times. For the CDR3, the DNA is TGTGCCAGCAGCGTTTTGACGGTGGGGCAGTATTTT. Translated, it gives CASSVLTVGQYF. V usage is TRBV7-9 and J usage is TRBJ2-3; D is ambiguous. Trimming took off 5 bases at V and 11 bases at J, with 14 bases between the two ends. Germline V gene lookup returns CDR1 SEHNR and CDR2 FQNEAQ (reference sequence). This CDR3 contains 12 residues.

This chain joins TRBV9 and TRBJ2-7; TRBD1 is a possible D gene (6 bases). Trimming removed 4 bases at V and 4 bases at J, with 9 bases between. CDR3 length: 12 residues. Germline V CDR1 and CDR2: SGDLS, YYNGEE. CDR3 region: CASSQGGYEQYF. CDR3 coding DNA: TGTGCCAGCAGCCAAGGGGGTTACGAGCAGTACTTC.

The rearrangement uses TRBV6-1 and TRBJ1-5; D unclear. Germline V lookup: CDR1 MNHNS, CDR2 SASEGT. The CDR3 extends over 14 amino acids. V lost 0 bases and J lost 5, with 8 bases in between. In DNA, the CDR3 is TGTGCCAGCAGTGAAGCAACAGCACATCAGCCCCAGCATTTT. This encodes CASSEATAHQPQHF.

This clone appeared once. The V call is TRBV30, the J call TRBJ1-5; D is unresolved. V was clipped by 0 bases and J by 4 bases, with 10 bases between them. The CDR3 totals 14 residues. The germline V gene encodes CDR1 GTSNPN and CDR2 SVGIG (reference sequence). CDR3 sequence: CAWSVGPINQPQHF. The CDR3, as DNA: TGTGCCTGGAGTGTAGGCCCGATTAATCAGCCCCAGCATTTT. The variable domain in full, completed from reference TRBV30 and TRBJ1-5, reads SQTIHQWPATLVQPVGSPLSLECTVEGTSNPNLYWYRQAAGRGLQLLFYSVGIGQISSEVPQNLSASRPQDRQFILSSKKLLLSDSGFYLCAWSVGPINQPQHFGDGTRLSIL.

This chain links TRBV29-1 with TRBJ2-5; TRBD1 is a possible D gene (7 bases). V lost 3 bases and J 0 bases, leaving 20 bases between the germline ends. This CDR3 spans 17 amino acids. Per germline, CDR1 SQVTM and CDR2 ANQGSEA. CDR3 coding DNA: TGCAGCGTTGACCACAACCCAGGGGGGACCTACCAAGAGACCCAGTACTTC. Amino acids: CSVDHNPGGTYQETQYF.

This clone was seen once. The rearrangement links TRBV5-1 to TRBJ1-1, with D unresolved. The ends were cut back, 0 bases at V and 1 base at J, with 10 bases in the middle. The CDR3 extends over 15 amino acids. Germline CDR1 is SGHRS and CDR2 is YFSETQ. The CDR3 here is CASSLAQAGNTEAFF. The DNA of the CDR3 is TGCGCCAGCAGCTTGGCGCAGGCGGGGAACACTGAAGCTTTCTTT.

The chain combines TRBV30 with TRBJ2-5; D perhaps matches TRBD2 (6 bases). The germline CDR1 and CDR2 sequences are GTSNPN and SVGIG (reference sequence). CDR3 length: 13 residues. V lost 4 bases to trimming and J lost 5 bases, with 14 bases between them. The CDR3 region is CAWTPHRGETQYF. The DNA of the CDR3 is TGTGCCTGGACCCCCCACCGGGGGGAGACCCAGTACTTC.

V is TRBV23-1 and J is TRBJ2-7, with D possibly called TRBD1 or TRBD2 (5 bases each). TRBV23-1 belongs to the ORF category, with a function that is uncertain. Between the trimmed V and J ends, which lost 10 bases and 5 bases, there was a span of 30 bases. This CDR3 region has 17 residues. The chain's CDR3 is CAIPNEETARRSDEQYF. CDR3 nucleotides: TGCGCCATCCCGAACGAAGAGACAGCCCGACGTAGCGACGAGCAGTACTTC.

The chain employs TRBV10-3 and TRBJ1-2; D is possibly TRBD1 (5 bases). The germline V gene encodes CDR1 ENHRY and CDR2 SYGVKD. CDR3 size: 13 residues. The V end was cut by 7 bases, the J end by 7 bases, with 16 bases between. Written as DNA, the CDR3 is TGTGCCATCAATGTACAGGAGATCGGTGGCTACACCTTC. Amino acid sequence: CAINVQEIGGYTF.

V and J are TRBV27 and TRBJ2-1, with D unresolved. The CDR3 has 14 residues. Germline lookup yields CDR1 MNHEY and CDR2 SMNVEV (reference sequence). V was pared by 0 bases and J by 12 bases, with 15 bases between. CDR3 in amino acids: CASSLSSVYRRQFF. CDR3 coding DNA: TGTGCCAGCAGTTTATCGTCCGTCTACCGACGGCAGTTCTTC.

This clone was observed a few times. The chain joins TRBV29-1 to TRBJ2-3; unclear D gene. The CDR3 loop spans 14 amino acids. CDR1 and CDR2 from the germline V gene are SQVTM and ANQGSEA. Trimming cost V 1 base and J 0 bases, with 8 bases left between them. The CDR3 reads CSVEGPVSTDTQYF. For the CDR3, the DNA is TGCAGCGTTGAAGGGCCAGTTAGCACAGATACGCAGTATTTT.